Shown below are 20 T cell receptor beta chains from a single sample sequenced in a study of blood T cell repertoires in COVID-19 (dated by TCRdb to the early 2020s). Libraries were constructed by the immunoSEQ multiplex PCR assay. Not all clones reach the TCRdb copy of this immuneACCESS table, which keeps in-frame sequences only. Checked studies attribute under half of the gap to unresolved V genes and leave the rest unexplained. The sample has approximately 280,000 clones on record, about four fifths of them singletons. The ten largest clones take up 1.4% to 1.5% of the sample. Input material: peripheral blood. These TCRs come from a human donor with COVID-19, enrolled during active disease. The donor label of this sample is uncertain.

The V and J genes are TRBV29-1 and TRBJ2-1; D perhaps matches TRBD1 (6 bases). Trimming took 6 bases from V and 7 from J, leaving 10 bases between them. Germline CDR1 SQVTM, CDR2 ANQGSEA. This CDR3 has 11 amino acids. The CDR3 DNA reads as TGCAGCGTGCTAACAGGGAATGAGCAGTTCTTC. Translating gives CSVLTGNEQFF.

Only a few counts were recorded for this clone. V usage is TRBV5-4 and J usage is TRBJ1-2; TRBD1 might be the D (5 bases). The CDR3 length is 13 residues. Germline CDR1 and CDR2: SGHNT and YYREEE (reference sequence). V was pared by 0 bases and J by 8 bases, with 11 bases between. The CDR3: CASSLETEAGYTF. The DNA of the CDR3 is TGTGCCAGCAGCTTGGAGACAGAGGCGGGCTACACCTTC. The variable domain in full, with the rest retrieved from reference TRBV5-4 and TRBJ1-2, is ETGVTQSPTHLIKTRGQQVTLRCSSQSGHNTVSWYQQALGQGPQFIFQYYREEENGRGNFPPRFSGLQFPNYSSELNVNALELDDSALYLCASSLETEAGYTFGSGTRLTVV.

For the CDR3, the DNA is TGCAGCGTTGCTCGGACAGGAGTCACAGATACGCAGTATTTT. Residues: CSVARTGVTDTQYF. This sequence joins TRBV29-1 and TRBJ2-3, with 7 bases aligning to TRBD1. The trim removed 4 bases at V and 2 bases at J, leaving 6 bases unmatched. The germline gives CDR1 SQVTM, CDR2 ANQGSEA. The CDR3 spans 14 residues.

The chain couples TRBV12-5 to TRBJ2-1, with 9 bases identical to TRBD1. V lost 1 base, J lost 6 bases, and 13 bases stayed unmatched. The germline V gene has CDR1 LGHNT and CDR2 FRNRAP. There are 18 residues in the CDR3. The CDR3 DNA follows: TGTGCTAGTGGTTTGGGGGACAGGGCGTCCCCCGGATTCAATGAGCAGTTCTTC. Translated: CASGLGDRASPGFNEQFF. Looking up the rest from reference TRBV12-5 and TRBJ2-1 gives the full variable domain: DARVTQTPRHKVTEMGQEVTMRCQPILGHNTVFWYRQTMMQGLELLAYFRNRAPLDDSGMPKDRFSAEMPDATLATLKIQPSEPRDSAVYFCASGLGDRASPGFNEQFFGPGTRLTVL.

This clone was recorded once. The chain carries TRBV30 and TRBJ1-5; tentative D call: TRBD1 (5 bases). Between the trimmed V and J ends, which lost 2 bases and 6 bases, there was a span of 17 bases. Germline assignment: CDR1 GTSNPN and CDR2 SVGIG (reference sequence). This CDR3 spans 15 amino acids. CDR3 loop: CAWSSMGLSRQPQHF. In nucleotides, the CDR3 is TGTGCCTGGAGTAGTATGGGACTTTCGCGTCAGCCCCAGCATTTT.

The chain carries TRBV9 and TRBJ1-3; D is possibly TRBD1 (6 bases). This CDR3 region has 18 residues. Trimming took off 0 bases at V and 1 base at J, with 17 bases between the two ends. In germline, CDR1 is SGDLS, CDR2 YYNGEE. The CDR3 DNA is TGTGCCAGCAGCGTAGACCAAACAGGGCCCTTGTCTGGAAACACCATATATTTT. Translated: CASSVDQTGPLSGNTIYF.

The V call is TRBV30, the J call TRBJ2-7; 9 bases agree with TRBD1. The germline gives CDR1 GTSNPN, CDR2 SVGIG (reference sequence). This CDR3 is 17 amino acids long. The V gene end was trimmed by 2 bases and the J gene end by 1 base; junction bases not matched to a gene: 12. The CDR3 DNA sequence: TGTGCCTGGAGTTCCATCCTCAGGACAGGGGAGTCCTACGAGCAGTACTTC. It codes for CAWSSILRTGESYEQYF.

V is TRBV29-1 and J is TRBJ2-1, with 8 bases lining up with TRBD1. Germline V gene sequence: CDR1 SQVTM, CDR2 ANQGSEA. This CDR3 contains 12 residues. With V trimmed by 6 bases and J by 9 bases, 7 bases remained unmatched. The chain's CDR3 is CSVIPGGSEQFF. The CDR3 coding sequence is TGCAGCGTCATACCAGGGGGCAGTGAGCAGTTCTTC.

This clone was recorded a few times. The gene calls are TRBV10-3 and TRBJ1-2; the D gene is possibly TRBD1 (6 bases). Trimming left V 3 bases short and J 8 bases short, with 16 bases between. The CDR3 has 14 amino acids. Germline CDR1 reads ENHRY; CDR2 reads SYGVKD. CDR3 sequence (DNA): TGTGCCATCAGTGATCTGCAGGGGATTGGCGGCTACACCTTC. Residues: CAISDLQGIGGYTF.

The CDR3 sequence: CASTRDYSADTQYF. CDR3 nucleotides: TGTGCCAGCACGAGGGACTACTCGGCAGATACGCAGTATTTT. The gene calls are TRBV6-6 and TRBJ2-3; 7 bases are shared with TRBD2. CDR3 length: 14 residues. Germline loops: CDR1 MNHNY, CDR2 SVGAGI (reference sequence). J was trimmed by 4 bases and V by 7 bases; bases with no gene match: 8.

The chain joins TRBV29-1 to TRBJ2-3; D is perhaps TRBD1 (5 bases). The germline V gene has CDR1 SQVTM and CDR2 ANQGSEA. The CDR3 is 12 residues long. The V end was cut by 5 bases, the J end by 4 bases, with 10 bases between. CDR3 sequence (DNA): TGCAGCGTTAGGACAAGTCCAGATACGCAGTATTTT. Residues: CSVRTSPDTQYF.

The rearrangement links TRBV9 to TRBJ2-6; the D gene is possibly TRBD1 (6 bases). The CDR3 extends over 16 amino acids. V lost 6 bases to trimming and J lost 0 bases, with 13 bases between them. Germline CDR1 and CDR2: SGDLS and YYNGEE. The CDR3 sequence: CASMRDIDSGANVLTF. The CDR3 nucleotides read TGTGCCAGCATGAGGGACATCGACTCTGGGGCCAACGTCCTGACTTTC.

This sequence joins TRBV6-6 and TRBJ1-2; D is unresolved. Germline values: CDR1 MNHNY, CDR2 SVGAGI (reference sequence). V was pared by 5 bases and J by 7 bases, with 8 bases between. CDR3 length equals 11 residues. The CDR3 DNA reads TGTGCCAGCAGTCTCGAGGGTGGCTACACCTTC. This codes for CASSLEGGYTF.

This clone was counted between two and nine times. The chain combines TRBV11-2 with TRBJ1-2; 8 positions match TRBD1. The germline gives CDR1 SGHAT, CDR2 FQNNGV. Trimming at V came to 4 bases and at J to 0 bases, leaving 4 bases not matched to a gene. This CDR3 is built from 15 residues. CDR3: CASSWRDRPNYGYTF. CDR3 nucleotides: TGTGCCAGCAGCTGGCGGGACAGGCCTAACTATGGCTACACCTTC.

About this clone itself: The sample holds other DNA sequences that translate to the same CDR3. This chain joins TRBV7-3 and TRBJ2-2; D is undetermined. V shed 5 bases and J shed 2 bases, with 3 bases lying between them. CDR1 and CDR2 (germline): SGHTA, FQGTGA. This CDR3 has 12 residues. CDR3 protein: CASSLNTGELFF. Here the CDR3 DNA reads TGTGCCAGCAGCCTTAACACCGGGGAGCTGTTTTTT.

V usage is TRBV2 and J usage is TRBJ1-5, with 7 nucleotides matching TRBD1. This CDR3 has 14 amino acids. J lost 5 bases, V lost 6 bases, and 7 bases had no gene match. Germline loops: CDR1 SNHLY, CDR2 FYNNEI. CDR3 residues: CASSLRQGHQPQHF. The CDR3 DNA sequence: TGTGCCAGCAGCCTCCGACAGGGACATCAGCCCCAGCATTTT.

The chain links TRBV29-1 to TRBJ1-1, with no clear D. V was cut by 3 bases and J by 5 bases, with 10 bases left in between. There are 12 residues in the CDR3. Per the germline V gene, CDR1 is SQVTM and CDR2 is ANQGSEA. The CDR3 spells CSVEGRGTEAFF. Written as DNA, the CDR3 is TGCAGCGTTGAGGGTAGAGGGACTGAAGCTTTCTTT.

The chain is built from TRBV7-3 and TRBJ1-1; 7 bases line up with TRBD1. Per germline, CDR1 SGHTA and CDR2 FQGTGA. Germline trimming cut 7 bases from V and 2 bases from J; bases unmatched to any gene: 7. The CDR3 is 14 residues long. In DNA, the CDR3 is TGTGCCAGCAACCCAACAGGGGCAAACACTGAAGCTTTCTTT. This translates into CASNPTGANTEAFF.

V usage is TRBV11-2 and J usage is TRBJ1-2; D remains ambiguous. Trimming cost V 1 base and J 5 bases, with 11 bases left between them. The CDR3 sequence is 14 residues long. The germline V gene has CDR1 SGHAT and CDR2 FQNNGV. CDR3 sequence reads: CASSLGRSGYGYTF. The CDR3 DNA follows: TGTGCCAGCAGCTTAGGTCGCAGCGGGTATGGCTACACCTTC.

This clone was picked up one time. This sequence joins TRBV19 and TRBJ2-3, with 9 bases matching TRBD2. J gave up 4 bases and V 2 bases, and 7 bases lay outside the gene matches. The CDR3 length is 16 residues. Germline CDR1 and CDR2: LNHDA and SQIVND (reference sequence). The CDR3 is CASSIRTSVPSDTQYF. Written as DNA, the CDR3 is TGTGCCAGTAGTATAAGGACTAGCGTCCCCTCAGATACGCAGTATTTT.